This T cell receptor beta chain was obtained from a study of T-cell reconstitution after alpha-beta-depleted transplantation in children (dated by TCRdb to the mid-2010s). Regarding the study in general: Using TCR repertoire profiling, the study quantitatively followed how T-cell immune reconstitution unfolded in children after TCRalphabeta/CD19-depleted allogeneic hematopoietic cell transplantation. What the research found in general, with its limitations: Hyperexpanded clone frequencies declined over subsequent months; after one year, T-cell counts and TCRbeta diversity were mostly attributed to newly produced T cells. In some patients, the high TCRbeta diversity seen at day 60 was put down to recipient T cells and intrathymic progenitors that had survived conditioning. The apparently early alphabetaT-cell count recovery about two months after transplant was reportedly dependent on only several hundred rapidly expanded clones derived from non-depleted graft cells.

This clonotype was picked up many times. The target of this receptor is not known. No much larger clone exists at a distance of one base, and base qualities are not known. The protocol used for the library was PCR. Reads for this sample came from an Illumina HiSeq 2500. To normalize quantification of the TCRbeta repertoire, the TCR libraries were built with molecular barcoding that relied on unique molecular identifiers. The public sequencing data were trimmed at Q25 with fastp and processed into clonotypes with MiXCR by TCRdb, which kept only in-frame beta chains. Under each unique CDR3 protein, matching rows form one entry showing the most common genes and DNA. For this sample the table gives approximately 190,000 distinct CDR3 sequences, of which about 6% were detected only once. The ten largest clones take up about 4.4% of the sample. V lost 1 base and J lost 3 bases; the stretch between them is 13 bases long. Measured from the cysteine to the phenylalanine, the CDR3 is 15 residues long. Only the CDR3 DNA is retained, 45 bases long and in frame from the first base. The germline V gene provides CDR1 MGHRA and CDR2 YSYEKL.

Per the publication, the treatment or condition label means: allogeneic hematopoietic cell transplantation with graft depleted of TCRalphabeta T cells and CD19 B cells. Transplant recipients were children who received TCRalphabeta/CD19-depleted allogeneic hematopoietic cell grafts. The rearranged segments are TRBV4-1 and TRBJ2-7; 5 matching bases give a weak D call of TRBD1. Sequenced here: PBMCs, sampled before TCRalphabeta/CD19-depleted stem cell transplant. This sequence was found in a girl under three years old with combined immunodeficiency, due to receive a stem cell transplant. The DNA sequence is TGCGCCAGCAGCCAAGTCGATGGCAGGGTCTACGAGCAGTACTTC. This yields the protein CASSQVDGRVYEQYF.